This TCR beta chain is from a study of graft-versus-host responses after intestinal transplantation. Profiled with immunoSEQ multiplex PCR; TCRdb holds only in-frame clones, not every one. The sample has under 20,000 clones; around nine tenths are singletons. V shed 0 bases and J 8 bases; nucleotides not matched to a gene: 4. This CDR3 contains 16 residues. Germline CDR1 is SNHLY and CDR2 is FYNNEI. Material: bone marrow, obtained approximately 130 days after transplant. The source is a human patient who received an intestinal transplant, so some T cells may come from the graft donor. The chain employs TRBV2 and TRBJ2-1, with 13 bases lining up with TRBD2. Here the CDR3 DNA reads TGTGCCAGCAGTGAAGCTTCACTAGCGGGAGGGGATGAGCAGTTCTTC. It encodes CASSEASLAGGDEQFF. The whole variable domain, remainder taken from reference TRBV2 and TRBJ2-1, is EPEVTQTPSHQVTQMGQEVILRCVPISNHLYFYWYRQILGQKVEFLVSFYNNEISEKSEIFDDQFSVERPDGSNFTLKIRSTKLEDSAMYFCASSEASLAGGDEQFFGPGTRLTVL.